In its sample, the clone carrying this T cell receptor beta chain is medium-sized (0.01 to 0.1%). No antigen is known for it. The sample originates from a study of breast tumors, draining lymph nodes, adjacent tissues. Overall study findings and caveats: Compared with basal-like, luminal-like tumors shared significantly more repertoire with nontumor tissue. Tumors had less TCR diversity than lymph nodes, more than nontumor tissue.

V was cut by 4 bases and J by 7 bases, with 9 bases left in between. This CDR3 has 11 amino acids. The germline V gene has CDR1 SGHTS and CDR2 YDEGEE. TCRdb recomputed calls from the multiplex PCR reads with MiXCR, one row per CDR3 protein. The data hold about 14,000 distinct CDR3 sequences, with roughly 50% observed a single time. V and J are TRBV5-8 and TRBJ2-7; D is unresolved. The sequence came from a female donor with breast cancer. Some clones in this sample may be carry-over from other donors' samples. The sequenced sample was tumor-adjacent breast tissue. CDR3 amino acids: CASSLTDEQYF. CDR3 nucleotides: TGTGCCAGCAGCCTAACTGATGAGCAGTACTTC.